The 6 T cell receptor beta chains presented below share a single source sample, sequenced in a study of cytomegalovirus exposure and HLA in healthy donors. Amplification used 60 Vbeta primers and 13 Jbeta primers. TCRdb's table, derived via immunoSEQ multiplex PCR, lists solely in-frame clones and lacks some. The profile shows 100,000 to 150,000 clones, roughly 80% of them singletons. Material: PBMCs. The receptor source for this set is a young man in good health and CMV-seropositive.

CDR3 DNA sequence: TGTGCCAGCACCTCTAGCACAGATACGCAGTATTTT. Amino acid sequence: CASTSSTDTQYF. This rearrangement joins TRBV7-2 to TRBJ2-3, with D unresolved. This CDR3 comprises 12 residues. V lost 7 bases, J lost 0 bases, and 5 bases lay in between. Germline V gives CDR1 SGHTA, CDR2 FQGNSA.

The sample holds one count of this clone. The rearrangement joins TRBV27 to TRBJ2-7; TRBD1 agrees at 8 bases. The CDR3 consists of 13 residues. J gave up 5 bases and V 6 bases, and 6 bases lay outside the gene matches. Per the germline V gene, CDR1 is MNHEY and CDR2 is SMNVEV (reference sequence). In nucleotides, the CDR3 is TGTGCCAGCAGCCTGGGACAGGAGGACGAGCAGTACTTC. Its translation: CASSLGQEDEQYF.

The V call is TRBV4-1, the J call TRBJ1-1; D gene ambiguous. Germline CDR1 and CDR2: MGHRA and YSYEKL. The CDR3 runs 17 residues. The V end lost 4 bases, the J end lost 1 base, and 19 bases lay between the germline ends. The CDR3: CASSPIWRSVGNTEAFF. Written as DNA, the CDR3 is TGCGCCAGCAGCCCGATCTGGCGGTCGGTCGGGAACACTGAAGCTTTCTTT.

The J gene is TRBJ1-1, the V gene TRBV7-9; D uncertain. The CDR3 has 11 amino acids. The germline V gene has CDR1 SEHNR and CDR2 FQNEAQ (reference sequence). The V and J ends lost 1 base and 9 bases respectively, with 6 bases between them. The CDR3 DNA follows: TGTGCCAGCAGCTTAGAATTTAAAGCTTTCTTT. Translated: CASSLEFKAFF.

This clone has more than one count but fewer than ten. This sequence joins TRBV4-1 and TRBJ1-5; TRBD1 aligns across 7 bases. Germline CDR1 reads MGHRA; CDR2 reads YSYEKL. CDR3 size: 15 residues. V shed 2 bases, J shed 2 bases, and the junction held 3 bases outside the gene matches. In DNA form, the CDR3 reads TGCGCCAGCAGCCAACGGACAGGCGGCAATCAGCCCCAGCATTTT. This codes for CASSQRTGGNQPQHF.

The chain carries TRBV7-9 and TRBJ2-7; TRBD2 agrees at 9 bases. CDR1 is SEHNR and CDR2 is FQNEAQ in the germline V gene (reference sequence). With 2 bases clipped from V and 4 bases from J, the junction kept 9 bases outside the gene matches. This CDR3 comprises 16 residues. Written as DNA, the CDR3 is TGTGCCAGCAGCTTAATTTCTCGCGGGGGGGCGTACGAGCAGTACTTC. Its translation: CASSLISRGGAYEQYF.